One sample yielded the 20 T cell receptor beta chains listed below, sequenced in a study of cytomegalovirus exposure and HLA in healthy donors. This PCR relied on a set of 60 Vbeta primers and 13 Jbeta primers. Sequenced by immunoSEQ multiplex PCR; TCRdb stores in-frame clones only, minus some. The sample has under 150,000 clones; over 70% are singletons. Sequenced: PBMCs. All receptors derive from a male donor in good health and CMV-seronegative.

The chain joins TRBV9 to TRBJ2-4; 7 nucleotides line up with TRBD1. The CDR3 loop spans 18 amino acids. Germline V gives CDR1 SGDLS, CDR2 YYNGEE. The V and J ends lost 1 base and 0 bases, in that order; junction bases with no gene match: 10. CDR3 coding DNA: TGTGCCAGCAGCGTAACAAGTACAGGGGCCCTAGCCAAAAACATTCAGTACTTC. Its protein is CASSVTSTGALAKNIQYF.

The J gene is TRBJ1-2, the V gene TRBV6-5; TRBD1 matches 7 bases. V was pared by 6 bases and J by 2 bases, with 3 bases of the junction left unmatched. CDR1 and CDR2 from the germline V gene are MNHEY and SVGAGI. There are 13 residues in the CDR3. The CDR3 is CASRPTGNYGYTF. CDR3 bases: TGTGCCAGCAGACCGACAGGGAACTATGGCTACACCTTC.

The J gene is TRBJ1-1, the V gene TRBV10-3; TRBD1 matches at 9 bases. The CDR3 covers 13 residues. Germline lookup yields CDR1 ENHRY and CDR2 SYGVKD. Losses at the gene ends were 9 bases for V and 1 base for J; bases not matched to a gene: 3. The CDR3 sequence is CAISDRGNTEAFF. Written as DNA, the CDR3 is TGTGCCATTTCGGACAGGGGGAACACTGAAGCTTTCTTT.

The rearrangement uses TRBV7-6 and TRBJ2-1, with 7 nucleotides matching TRBD2. The trim removed 7 bases at V and 4 bases at J, leaving 13 bases unmatched. The CDR3 runs to 16 residues. Germline values: CDR1 SGHVS, CDR2 FNYEAQ. The chain's CDR3 is CASKTSTGGRYNEQFF. The CDR3 DNA sequence: TGTGCCAGCAAAACCTCAACGGGGGGACGGTACAATGAGCAGTTCTTC.

The chain links TRBV19 to TRBJ1-1, with D possibly matching TRBD1 (5 bases). Trimming took off 3 bases at V and 4 bases at J, with 9 bases between the two ends. Germline V gene lookup returns CDR1 LNHDA and CDR2 SQIVND (reference sequence). The CDR3 contains 13 residues. The CDR3 loop reads CASSMPRVTEAFF. The CDR3 DNA reads TGTGCCAGTAGTATGCCCAGGGTCACTGAAGCTTTCTTT.

The chain is built from TRBV6-5 and TRBJ1-1, with 7 positions matching TRBD1. The CDR3 totals 13 residues. Trimming cost V 4 bases and J 3 bases; bases outside gene matches: 2. Germline loops: CDR1 MNHEY, CDR2 SVGAGI. CDR3 amino acids: CASSSQGDTEAFF. Here the CDR3 DNA reads TGTGCCAGCAGTTCTCAGGGGGACACTGAAGCTTTCTTT.

Remarks on this clone: Sequence at one end of the junction differs from germline and may be a read error. V gene TRBV7-9 combines with J gene TRBJ2-2; no definite D call. CDR1 is SEHNR and CDR2 is FQNEAQ in the germline V gene (reference sequence). CDR3 length: 12 amino acids. CDR3 bases: TGTTCCAGCAGCTTCTTATCCGGGGAGCTGTTTTTT. It translates to CSSSFLSGELFF.

The rearrangement joins TRBV25-1 to TRBJ2-1; D ambiguous. Deletions cut 3 bases from V and 11 bases from J, with 8 bases between. CDR1 and CDR2 (germline): MGHDK, SYGVNS. There are 11 residues in the CDR3. The CDR3 nucleotides are TGTGCCAGCAGTGATGGCCCGAAGCAGTTCTTC. Its translation is CASSDGPKQFF.

The sample holds one count of this clone. The chain couples TRBV13 to TRBJ2-3, with a possible D match to TRBD2 (5 bases). This CDR3 comprises 15 residues. The V and J ends lost 6 bases and 1 base respectively, with 14 bases between them. Looked up from germline, CDR1 is PRHDT and CDR2 is FYEKMQ (reference sequence). DNA for the CDR3: TGTGCCAGCAGACCCCTGGCGGAGGGCACAGATACGCAGTATTTT. Protein product: CASRPLAEGTDTQYF.

The chain joins TRBV25-1 to TRBJ1-4; 8 bases map to TRBD1. V was clipped by 3 bases and J by 2 bases; unmatched bases: 2. Germline CDR1 and CDR2: MGHDK and SYGVNS. The CDR3 has 15 residues. CDR3 sequence reads: CASSEGQVTNEKLFF. DNA of the CDR3: TGTGCCAGCAGTGAGGGACAGGTTACTAATGAAAAACTGTTTTTT.

The rearrangement uses TRBV5-4 and TRBJ1-1; 10 bases line up with TRBD1. The CDR3 length is 16 residues. Trimming removed 3 bases from V and 9 bases from J; junction bases left unmatched: 14. From germline, CDR1 is SGHNT and CDR2 YYREEE (reference sequence). The CDR3 here is CASSSGTRDRGSKAFF. In nucleotides, the CDR3 is TGTGCCAGCAGCTCGGGGACCCGGGACAGGGGATCGAAAGCTTTCTTT. Looking up the rest from reference TRBV5-4 and TRBJ1-1 gives the full variable domain: ETGVTQSPTHLIKTRGQQVTLRCSSQSGHNTVSWYQQALGQGPQFIFQYYREEENGRGNFPPRFSGLQFPNYSSELNVNALELDDSALYLCASSSGTRDRGSKAFFGQGTRLTVV.

The chain combines TRBV5-1 with TRBJ1-1; 11 nucleotides match TRBD1. The trim removed 0 bases at V and 5 bases at J, leaving 12 bases unmatched. CDR1 and CDR2 from the germline V gene are SGHRS and YFSETQ. CDR3 length: 18 amino acids. Here the CDR3 reads CASSLGGQGAVLGTEAFF. The DNA of the CDR3 is TGCGCCAGCAGCTTGGGTGGACAGGGGGCGGTTTTGGGGACTGAAGCTTTCTTT.

This rearrangement joins TRBV5-6 to TRBJ1-1, with D unresolved. V lost 0 bases, J lost 0 bases, and 9 bases lay in between. This CDR3 has 15 amino acids. Germline V CDR1 and CDR2: SGHDT, YYEEEE. The CDR3: CASSLAPTMNTEAFF. The CDR3 coding sequence is TGTGCCAGCAGCTTGGCTCCCACTATGAACACTGAAGCTTTCTTT.

The count of this clone is one. The chain recombines TRBV19 with TRBJ2-5; TRBD2 agrees at 8 bases. CDR1 is LNHDA and CDR2 is SQIVND in the germline V gene (reference sequence). Germline trimming cut 5 bases from V and 3 bases from J; bases unmatched to any gene: 17. This CDR3 comprises 18 residues. The CDR3 DNA sequence: TGTGCCAGTAGTCCAAAGCCTCGTCAACGGGAGGGTAAAGAGACCCAGTACTTC. Protein product: CASSPKPRQREGKETQYF.

This chain uses TRBV29-1 with TRBJ2-1; a weak D match, TRBD2 (7 bases). CDR1 is SQVTM and CDR2 is ANQGSEA in the germline V gene. The V gene lost 8 bases and the J gene lost 5 bases, with 16 bases spanning the gap. The length of the CDR3 is 13 residues. The CDR3 nucleotides read TGCAGCTCCACCGGGCGGGGGCACAATGAGCAGTTCTTC. Residues: CSSTGRGHNEQFF.

CDR3 coding DNA: TGCGCCAGCAGCCAAGCGACAGGGGACTATGGCTACACCTTC. Its translation: CASSQATGDYGYTF. The V call is TRBV4-1, the J call TRBJ1-2; 8 nucleotides match TRBD1. Germline V gives CDR1 MGHRA, CDR2 YSYEKL. The ends lost 1 base at V and 3 bases at J; junction bases unmatched: 1. There are 14 residues in the CDR3.

The rearrangement joins TRBV4-2 to TRBJ2-5, with no clear D. With the DNA end fitting TRBJ2-7 better, the J assignment may be wrong. The CDR3 contains 16 residues. Germline V CDR1 and CDR2: LGHNA, YNFKEQ. Here the CDR3 DNA reads TGTGCCAGCAGCCAAGATCTAACCAGGTTCACCTACGAGCAGTACTTC. It encodes CASSQDLTRFTYEQYF.

The chain carries TRBV6-5 and TRBJ2-1; D is ambiguous. Trimming pared 8 bases from V and 0 bases from J, leaving 8 bases between. The CDR3 contains 13 residues. Germline loops: CDR1 MNHEY, CDR2 SVGAGI. The CDR3 coding sequence is TGTGCCAGCGGTACATCCTCCTACAATGAGCAGTTCTTC. Translation gives CASGTSSYNEQFF.

The rearrangement joins TRBV7-2 to TRBJ1-1, with a weak D call TRBD1 (6 bases). This CDR3 has 15 amino acids. The germline gives CDR1 SGHTA, CDR2 FQGNSA. Trimming removed 4 bases from V and 1 base from J, with 13 bases in between. This CDR3 reads CASSSNTGSNTEAFF. The CDR3 nucleotides read TGTGCCAGCAGCTCTAATACAGGGTCGAACACTGAAGCTTTCTTT.

This chain links TRBV19 with TRBJ1-2; tentative D call: TRBD1 (5 bases). Germline CDR1 reads LNHDA; CDR2 reads SQIVND (reference sequence). Trimming stripped 1 base from V and 2 bases from J, with 23 bases between. The CDR3 is 19 residues long. For the CDR3, the DNA is TGTGCCAGTAGTATAGGCTTTTCGGGGGGTTCGAAAGGGAACTATGGCTACACCTTC. This codes for CASSIGFSGGSKGNYGYTF.